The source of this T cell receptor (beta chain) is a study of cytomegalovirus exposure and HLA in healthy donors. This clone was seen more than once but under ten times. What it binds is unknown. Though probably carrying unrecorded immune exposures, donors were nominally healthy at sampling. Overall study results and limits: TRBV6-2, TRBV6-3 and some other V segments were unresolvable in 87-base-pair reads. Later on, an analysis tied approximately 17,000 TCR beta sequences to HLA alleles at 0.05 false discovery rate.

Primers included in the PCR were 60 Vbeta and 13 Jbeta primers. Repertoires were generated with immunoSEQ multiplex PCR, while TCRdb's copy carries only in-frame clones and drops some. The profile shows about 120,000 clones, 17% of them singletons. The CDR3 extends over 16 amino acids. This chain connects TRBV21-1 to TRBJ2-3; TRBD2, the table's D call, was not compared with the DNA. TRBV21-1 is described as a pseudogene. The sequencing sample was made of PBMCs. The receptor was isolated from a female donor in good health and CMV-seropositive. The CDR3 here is CASSPNSGAGGDTQYF. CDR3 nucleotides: TGTGCCAGCAGCCCGAACAGCGGAGCCGGGGGAGATACGCAGTATTTT.